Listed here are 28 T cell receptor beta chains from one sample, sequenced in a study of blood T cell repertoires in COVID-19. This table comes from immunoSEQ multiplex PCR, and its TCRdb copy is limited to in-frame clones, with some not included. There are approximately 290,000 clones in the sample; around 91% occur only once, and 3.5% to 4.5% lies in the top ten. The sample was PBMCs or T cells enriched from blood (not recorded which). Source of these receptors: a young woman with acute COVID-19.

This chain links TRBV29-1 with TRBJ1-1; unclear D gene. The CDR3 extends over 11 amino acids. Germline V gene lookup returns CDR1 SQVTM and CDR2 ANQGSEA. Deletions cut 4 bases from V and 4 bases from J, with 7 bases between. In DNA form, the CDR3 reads TGCAGCGTTGGTAGAGCCACTGAAGCTTTCTTT. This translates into CSVGRATEAFF.

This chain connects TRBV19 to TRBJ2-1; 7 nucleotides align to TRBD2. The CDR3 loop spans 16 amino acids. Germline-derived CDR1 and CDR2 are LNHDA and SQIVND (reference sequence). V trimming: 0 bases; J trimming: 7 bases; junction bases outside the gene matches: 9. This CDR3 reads CASSIDWTRGINEQFF. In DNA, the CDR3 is TGTGCCAGTAGTATAGATTGGACTAGAGGAATAAATGAGCAGTTCTTC.

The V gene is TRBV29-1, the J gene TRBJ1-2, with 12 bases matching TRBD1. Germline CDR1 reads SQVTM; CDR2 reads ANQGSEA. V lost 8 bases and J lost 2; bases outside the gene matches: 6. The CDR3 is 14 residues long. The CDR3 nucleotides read TGCAGCACCCGGGACAGGGGGCTAAACTATGGCTACACCTTC. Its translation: CSTRDRGLNYGYTF. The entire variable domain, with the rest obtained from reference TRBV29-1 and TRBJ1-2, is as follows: SAVISQKPSRDICQRGTSLTIQCQVDSQVTMMFWYRQQPGQSLTLIATANQGSEATYESGFVIDKFPISRPNLTFSTLTVSNMSPEDSSIYLCSTRDRGLNYGYTFGSGTRLTVV.

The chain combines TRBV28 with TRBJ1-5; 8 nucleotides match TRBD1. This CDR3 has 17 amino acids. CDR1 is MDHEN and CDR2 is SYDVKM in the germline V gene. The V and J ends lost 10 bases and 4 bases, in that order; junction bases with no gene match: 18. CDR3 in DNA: TGTGCCACCACGAAGAACCAGGGGGCCCGAGGGAATCAGCCCCAGCATTTT. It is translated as CATTKNQGARGNQPQHF. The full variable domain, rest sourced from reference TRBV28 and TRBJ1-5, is DVKVTQSSRYLVKRTGEKVFLECVQDMDHENMFWYRQDPGLGLRLIYFSYDVKMKEKGDIPEGYSVSREKKERFSLILESASTNQTSMYLCATTKNQGARGNQPQHFGDGTRLSIL.

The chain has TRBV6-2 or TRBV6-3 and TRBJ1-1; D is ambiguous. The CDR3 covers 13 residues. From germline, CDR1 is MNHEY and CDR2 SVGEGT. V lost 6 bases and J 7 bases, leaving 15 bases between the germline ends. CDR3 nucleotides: TGTGCCAGCAGCCCCGGGGTGGGGAGTGAAGCTTTCTTT. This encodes CASSPGVGSEAFF.

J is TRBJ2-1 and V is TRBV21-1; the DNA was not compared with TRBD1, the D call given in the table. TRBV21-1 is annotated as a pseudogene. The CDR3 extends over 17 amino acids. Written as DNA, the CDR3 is TGTGCCAGCAGCAAATCCTCAGGGACAGGCCCGCTCAATGAGCAGTTCTTC. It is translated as CASSKSSGTGPLNEQFF.

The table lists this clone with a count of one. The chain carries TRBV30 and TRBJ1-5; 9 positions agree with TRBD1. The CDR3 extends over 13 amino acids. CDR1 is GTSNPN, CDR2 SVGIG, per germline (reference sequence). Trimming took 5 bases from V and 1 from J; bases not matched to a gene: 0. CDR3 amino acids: CAWGTGSNQPQHF. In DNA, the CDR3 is TGTGCCTGGGGGACAGGGAGCAATCAGCCCCAGCATTTT.

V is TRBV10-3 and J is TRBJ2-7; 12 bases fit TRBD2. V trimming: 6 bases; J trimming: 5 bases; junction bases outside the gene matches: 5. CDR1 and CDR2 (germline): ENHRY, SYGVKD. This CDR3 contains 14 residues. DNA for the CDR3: TGTGCCATCAGGACGACTAGCGGGAGCCACGAGCAGTACTTC. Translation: CAIRTTSGSHEQYF.

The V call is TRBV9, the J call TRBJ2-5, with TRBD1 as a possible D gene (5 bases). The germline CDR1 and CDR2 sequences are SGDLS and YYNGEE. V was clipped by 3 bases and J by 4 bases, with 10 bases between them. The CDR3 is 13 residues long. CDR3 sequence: CASSDRNRETQYF. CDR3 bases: TGTGCCAGCAGCGACAGGAATCGAGAGACCCAGTACTTC. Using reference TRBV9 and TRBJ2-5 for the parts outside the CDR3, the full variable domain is DSGVTQTPKHLITATGQRVTLRCSPRSGDLSVYWYQQSLDQGLQFLIQYYNGEERAKGNILERFSAQQFPDLHSELNLSSLELGDSALYFCASSDRNRETQYFGPGTRLLVL.

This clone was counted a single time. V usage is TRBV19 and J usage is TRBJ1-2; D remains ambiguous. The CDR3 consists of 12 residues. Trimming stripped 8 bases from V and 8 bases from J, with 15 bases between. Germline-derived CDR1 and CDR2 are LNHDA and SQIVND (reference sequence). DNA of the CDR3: TGTGCCAGTGCAAAGCCCCCCCACGGCTACACCTTC. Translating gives CASAKPPHGYTF.

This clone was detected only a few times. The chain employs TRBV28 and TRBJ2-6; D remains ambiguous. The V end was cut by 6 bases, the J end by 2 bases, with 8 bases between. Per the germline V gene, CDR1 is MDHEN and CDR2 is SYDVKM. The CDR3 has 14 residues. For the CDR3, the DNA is TGTGCCAGCAGCCCCCCCACTGGGGCCAACGTCCTGACTTTC. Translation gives CASSPPTGANVLTF.

This CDR3 is CSVEVGSTEAFF. In DNA, the CDR3 is TGCAGCGTTGAAGTGGGGAGCACTGAAGCTTTCTTT. The chain has TRBV29-1 and TRBJ1-1; D not resolved. Germline V gene lookup returns CDR1 SQVTM and CDR2 ANQGSEA. Trimming pared 1 base from V and 4 bases from J, leaving 7 bases between. CDR3 length equals 12 residues.

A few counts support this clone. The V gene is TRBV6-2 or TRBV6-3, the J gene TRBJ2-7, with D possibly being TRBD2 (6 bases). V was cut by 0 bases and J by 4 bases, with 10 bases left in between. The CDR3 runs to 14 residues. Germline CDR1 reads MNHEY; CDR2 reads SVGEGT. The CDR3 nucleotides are TGTGCCAGCAGTTACTCGAGGAGGGGATACGAGCAGTACTTC. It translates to CASSYSRRGYEQYF.

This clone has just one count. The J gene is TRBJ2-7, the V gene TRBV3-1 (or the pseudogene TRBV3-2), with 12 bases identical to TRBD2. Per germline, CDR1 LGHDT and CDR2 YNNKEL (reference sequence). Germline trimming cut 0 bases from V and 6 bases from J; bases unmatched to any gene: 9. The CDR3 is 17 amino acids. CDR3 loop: CASSQESLAGGRGEQYF. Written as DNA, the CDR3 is TGTGCCAGCAGCCAAGAAAGTCTAGCGGGAGGGAGGGGCGAGCAGTACTTC.

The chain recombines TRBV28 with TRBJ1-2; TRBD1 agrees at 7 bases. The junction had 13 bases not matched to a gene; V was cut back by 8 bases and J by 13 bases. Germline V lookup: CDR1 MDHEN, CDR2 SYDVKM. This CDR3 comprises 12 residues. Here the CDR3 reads CASAHHPRGATF. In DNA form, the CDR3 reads TGTGCCAGCGCCCACCACCCCAGGGGGGCCACCTTC.

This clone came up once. CDR3 in amino acids: CASSVRRESSYNEQFF. In DNA, the CDR3 is TGTGCCAGTAGTGTCCGCCGTGAGAGCTCCTACAATGAGCAGTTCTTC. The chain uses TRBV19 and TRBJ2-1, with D uncertain. Germline V CDR1 and CDR2: LNHDA, SQIVND (reference sequence). The CDR3 consists of 16 residues. Trimming shortened V by 5 bases and J by 0 bases, and 14 bases separated the two germline ends.

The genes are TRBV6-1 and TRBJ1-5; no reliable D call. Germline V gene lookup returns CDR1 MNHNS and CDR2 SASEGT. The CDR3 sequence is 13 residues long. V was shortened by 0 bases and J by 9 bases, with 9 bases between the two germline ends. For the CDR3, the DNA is TGTGCCAGCAGTGAAGCATCTTCGCGGCCCCAGCATTTT. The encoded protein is CASSEASSRPQHF.

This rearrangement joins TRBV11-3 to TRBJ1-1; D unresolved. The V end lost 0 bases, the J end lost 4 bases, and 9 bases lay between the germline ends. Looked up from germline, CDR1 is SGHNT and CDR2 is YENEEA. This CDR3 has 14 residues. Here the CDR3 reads CASSLDRSVTEAFF. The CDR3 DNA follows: TGTGCCAGCAGCTTAGATCGTTCAGTCACTGAAGCTTTCTTT. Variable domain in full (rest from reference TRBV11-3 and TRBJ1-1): EAGVVQSPRYKIIEKKQPVAFWCNPISGHNTLYWYLQNLGQGPELLIRYENEEAVDDSQLPKDRFSAERLKGVDSTLKIQPAELGDSAVYLCASSLDRSVTEAFFGQGTRLTVV.

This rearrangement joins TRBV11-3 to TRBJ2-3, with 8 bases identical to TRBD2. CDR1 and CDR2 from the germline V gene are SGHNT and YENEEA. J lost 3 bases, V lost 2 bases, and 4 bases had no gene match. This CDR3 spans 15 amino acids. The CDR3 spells CASSLSASGTDTQYF. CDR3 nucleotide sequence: TGTGCCAGCAGCTTATCGGCTAGCGGGACAGATACGCAGTATTTT. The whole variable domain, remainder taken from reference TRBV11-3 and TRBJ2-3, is EAGVVQSPRYKIIEKKQPVAFWCNPISGHNTLYWYLQNLGQGPELLIRYENEEAVDDSQLPKDRFSAERLKGVDSTLKIQPAELGDSAVYLCASSLSASGTDTQYFGPGTRLTVL.

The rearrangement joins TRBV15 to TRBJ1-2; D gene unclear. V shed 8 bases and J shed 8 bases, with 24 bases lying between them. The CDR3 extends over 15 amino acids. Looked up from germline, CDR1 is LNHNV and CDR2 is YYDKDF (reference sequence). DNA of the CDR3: TGTGCCACCTCGAGGGCCAAAAACGGCTTAAACGGCTACACCTTC. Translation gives CATSRAKNGLNGYTF.

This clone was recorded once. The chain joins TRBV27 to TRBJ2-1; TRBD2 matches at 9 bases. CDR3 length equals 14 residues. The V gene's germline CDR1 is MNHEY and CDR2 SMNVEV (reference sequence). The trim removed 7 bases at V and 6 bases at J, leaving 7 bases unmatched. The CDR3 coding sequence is TGTGCCAGCACCCCGCGGGAGGGGGGCAATGAGCAGTTCTTC. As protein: CASTPREGGNEQFF.

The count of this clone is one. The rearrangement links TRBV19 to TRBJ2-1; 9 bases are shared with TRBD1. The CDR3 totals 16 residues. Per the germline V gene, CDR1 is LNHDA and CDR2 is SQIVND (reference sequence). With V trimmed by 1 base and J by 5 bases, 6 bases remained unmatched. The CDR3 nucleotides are TGTGCCAGTAGTATAGGACCGGACAGGGGCCACAATGAGCAGTTCTTC. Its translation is CASSIGPDRGHNEQFF.

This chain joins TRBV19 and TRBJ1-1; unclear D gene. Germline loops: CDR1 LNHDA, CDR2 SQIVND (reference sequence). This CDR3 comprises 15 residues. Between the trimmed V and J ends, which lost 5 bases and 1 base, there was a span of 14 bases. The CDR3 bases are TGTGCCAGTAGTTCGGGCGGGTATAGGAACACTGAAGCTTTCTTT. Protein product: CASSSGGYRNTEAFF.

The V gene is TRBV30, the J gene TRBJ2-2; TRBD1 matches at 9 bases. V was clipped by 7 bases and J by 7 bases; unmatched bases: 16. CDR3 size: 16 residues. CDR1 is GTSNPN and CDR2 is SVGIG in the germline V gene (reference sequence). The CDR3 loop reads CAFIGGQGQLGGELFF. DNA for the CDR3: TGTGCCTTCATAGGAGGACAGGGGCAACTTGGCGGGGAGCTGTTTTTT.

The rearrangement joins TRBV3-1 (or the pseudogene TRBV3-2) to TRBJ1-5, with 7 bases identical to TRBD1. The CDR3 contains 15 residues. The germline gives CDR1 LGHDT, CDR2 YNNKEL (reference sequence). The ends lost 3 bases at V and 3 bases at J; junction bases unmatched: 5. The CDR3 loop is CASSHADRPNQPQHF. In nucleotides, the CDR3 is TGTGCCAGCAGCCACGCGGACAGGCCCAATCAGCCCCAGCATTTT.

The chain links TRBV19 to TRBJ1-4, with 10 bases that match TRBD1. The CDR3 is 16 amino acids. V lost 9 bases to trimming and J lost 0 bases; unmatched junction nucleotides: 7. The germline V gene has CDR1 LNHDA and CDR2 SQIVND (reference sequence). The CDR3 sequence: CASGTGATATNEKLFF. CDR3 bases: TGTGCCAGCGGGACAGGGGCAACGGCAACTAATGAAAAACTGTTTTTT.

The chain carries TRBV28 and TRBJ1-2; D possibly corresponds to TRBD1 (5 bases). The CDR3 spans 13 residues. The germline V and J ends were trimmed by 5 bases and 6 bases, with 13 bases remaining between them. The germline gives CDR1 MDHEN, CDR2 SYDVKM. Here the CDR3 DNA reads TGTGCCAGCAGTCCCCGGGACTACCATGGCTACACCTTC. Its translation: CASSPRDYHGYTF.

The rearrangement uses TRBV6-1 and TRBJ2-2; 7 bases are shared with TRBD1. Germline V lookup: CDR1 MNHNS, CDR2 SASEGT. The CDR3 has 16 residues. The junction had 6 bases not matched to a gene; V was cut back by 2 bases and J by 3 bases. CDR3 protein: CASSELTGVHTGELFF. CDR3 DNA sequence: TGTGCCAGCAGTGAATTAACAGGGGTGCACACCGGGGAGCTGTTTTTT.